Given below is one TCR beta chain in context. Per the germline V gene, CDR1 is MNHEY and CDR2 is SVGAGI. The CDR3 loop spans 15 amino acids. Trimming shortened V by 6 bases and J by 8 bases, and 22 bases separated the two germline ends. This sample is part of a study of blood T cell repertoires in COVID-19. The authors' processing: Amplification with reference gene primers provided the estimates of nucleated cell counts. Using immunoSEQ multiplex PCR, the repertoire was profiled, and TCRdb retains in-frame clones only, with some absent. V and J calls plus clone size are reproduced from that table; the DNA served to infer D and trimming. The repertoire holds under 300,000 clones, with 88% as singletons.

The V gene is TRBV6-5, the J gene TRBJ1-2; a possible D gene is TRBD1 (6 bases). The sequenced material came from peripheral blood. The receptor comes from a woman in her thirties or forties who had recovered from COVID-19. In nucleotides, the CDR3 is TGTGCCAGCAGCCGCCCTACCCCCGGGACATTAGGCTACACCTTC. As protein: CASSRPTPGTLGYTF.